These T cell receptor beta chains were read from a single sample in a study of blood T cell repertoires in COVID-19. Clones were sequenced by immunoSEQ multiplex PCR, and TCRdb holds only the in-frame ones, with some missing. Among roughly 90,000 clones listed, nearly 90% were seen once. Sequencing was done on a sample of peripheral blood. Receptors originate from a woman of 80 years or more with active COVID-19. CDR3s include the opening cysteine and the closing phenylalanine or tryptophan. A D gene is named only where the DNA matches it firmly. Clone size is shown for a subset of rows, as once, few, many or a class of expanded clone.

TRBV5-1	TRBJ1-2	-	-	TGCGCCAGCAGCCGTAACCCGGGTGATGGTTATGGCTACACCTTC	CASSRNPGDGYGYTF
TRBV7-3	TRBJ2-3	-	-	TGTGCCAGCAGCGCCGGGATCTCTAGCACAGATACGCAGTATTTT	CASSAGISSTDTQYF
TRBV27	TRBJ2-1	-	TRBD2	TGTGCCAGCACCACGAGACTTCTCGGGGGGGGATCCCGACTAGCGGGAAACTACAATGAGCAGTTCTTC	CASTTRLLGGGSRLAGNYNEQFF
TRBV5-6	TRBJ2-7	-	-	TGTGCCAGCAGCCAGGGCGCCTCGCCCGAGCAGTACTTC	CASSQGASPEQYF
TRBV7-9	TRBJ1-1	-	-	TGTGCCAGCAGCTTCGGGAGAGAGGAGACGGCTGAAGCTTTCTTT	CASSFGREETAEAFF
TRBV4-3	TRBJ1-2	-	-	TGCGCCAGCAGCCAAGATGTGGGGGGAAACTATGGCTACACCTTC	CASSQDVGGNYGYTF
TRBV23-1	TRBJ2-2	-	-	TGCGCCAGCAGTCAATCTTGTGAGCCGAACACCGGGGAGCTGTTTTTT	CASSQSCEPNTGELFF
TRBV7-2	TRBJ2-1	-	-	TGTGCCAGCAGCTTTAAAGACATCCAAGAGCAGTTCTTC	CASSFKDIQEQFF
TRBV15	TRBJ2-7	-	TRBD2	TGTGCCACCAGCAGACAACGAAGCGGGAGAGGGGCCTACGAGCAGTACTTC	CATSRQRSGRGAYEQYF
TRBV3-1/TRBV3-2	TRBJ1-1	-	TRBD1	TGTGCCAGCACCGATTCCACTCCGACAGGGAGGAGGGGAGTGGGCACTGAAGCTTTCTTT	CASTDSTPTGRRGVGTEAFF
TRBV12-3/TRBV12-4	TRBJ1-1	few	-	TGTGCCAGCAGTTTAGGGCAGGAAGCTTTCTTT	CASSLGQEAFF
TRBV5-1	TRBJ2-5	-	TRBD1	TGCGCCAGCAGCTTTCCGGGACAGGGGGAGACCCAGTACTTC	CASSFPGQGETQYF
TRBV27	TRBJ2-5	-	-	TGTGCCAGCAGTGTTCAGGGAAATCGTGCGGAGACCCAGTACTTC	CASSVQGNRAETQYF
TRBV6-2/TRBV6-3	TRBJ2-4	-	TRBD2	TGTGCCAGCAGCCACGGACTAGCGGGAGAATTCTTCAAAAACATTCAGTACTTC	CASSHGLAGEFFKNIQYF
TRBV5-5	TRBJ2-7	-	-	TGTGCCAGCAGCTTGGGGCAGTCCTCGTCCTACGAGCAGTACTTC	CASSLGQSSSYEQYF
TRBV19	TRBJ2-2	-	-	TGTGCCAGTAGTATAAGGGGGTTGGGGGCGCAGGGCACCGGGGAGCTGTTTTTT	CASSIRGLGAQGTGELFF
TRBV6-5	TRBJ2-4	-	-	TGTGCCAGCACCTCGGGGGACGCCAAAAACATTCAGTACTTC	CASTSGDAKNIQYF
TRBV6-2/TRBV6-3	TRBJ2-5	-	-	TGTGCCAGCAGTTGGAGGGACTTTGAGGGGGAGACCCAGTACTTC	CASSWRDFEGETQYF
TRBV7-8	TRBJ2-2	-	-	TGTGCCAGCAGCTTAAACATCCCTAGCGCGAACACCGGGGAGCTGTTTTTT	CASSLNIPSANTGELFF
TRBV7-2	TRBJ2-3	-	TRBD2	TGTGCCAGCAGCCCGGGGGGGGCCCCCGATACGCAGTATTTT	CASSPGGAPDTQYF
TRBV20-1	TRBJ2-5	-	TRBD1	TGCAGTGCTAGTGTGGGACAGAGACAAGAGACCCAGTACTTC	CSASVGQRQETQYF